This TCR beta chain was identified during a study of human T cells and chemical hapten exposure. Looking at the study overall: Minor volume differences among pooled libraries chiefly drove per-sample TCR yield variation. Study results and caveats: Controls formed significantly fewer large CDR3 similarity clusters than expanded TCRs did. Following DPC sensitization, TCRs present above 1 in 1000 frequency showed no change.

The CDR3 is 12 amino acids. With 7 bases removed from V and 6 bases from J, the gap between germline ends came to 12 bases. Stated time point: pre-sensitization, week 0. Stated treatment: therapeutic diphenylcyclopropenone sensitization with weekly scalp DPC. This clonotype was seen ten or more times. Its antigen remains unknown. Each CDR3 protein is one row after TCRdb ran MiXCR on the RACE reads. The table records about 93,000 distinct CDR3 sequences, approximately 9% of them present only once. J is TRBJ1-1 and V is TRBV12-3 or TRBV12-4, with D hard to call. Specimen: whole blood, collected in connection with sensitization to the hapten diphenylcyclopropenone (DPC). This clonotype was obtained from a man in his forties with alopecia areata. Some clones in this sample may be carry-over from other donors' samples. The DNA for the CDR3 is TGTGCCAGCACTAGGGTTGGGGCTGAAGCTTTCTTT. Translating it yields CASTRVGAEAFF.